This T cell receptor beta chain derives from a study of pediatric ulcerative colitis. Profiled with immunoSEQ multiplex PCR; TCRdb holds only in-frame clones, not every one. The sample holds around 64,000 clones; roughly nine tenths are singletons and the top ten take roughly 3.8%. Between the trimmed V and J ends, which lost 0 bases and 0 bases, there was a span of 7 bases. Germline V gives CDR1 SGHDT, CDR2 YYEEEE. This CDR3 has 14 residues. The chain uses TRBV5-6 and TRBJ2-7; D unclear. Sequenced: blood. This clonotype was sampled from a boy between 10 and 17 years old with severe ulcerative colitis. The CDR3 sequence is CASSLVTASYEQYF. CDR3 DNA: TGTGCCAGCAGCTTGGTGACCGCCTCCTACGAGCAGTACTTC.